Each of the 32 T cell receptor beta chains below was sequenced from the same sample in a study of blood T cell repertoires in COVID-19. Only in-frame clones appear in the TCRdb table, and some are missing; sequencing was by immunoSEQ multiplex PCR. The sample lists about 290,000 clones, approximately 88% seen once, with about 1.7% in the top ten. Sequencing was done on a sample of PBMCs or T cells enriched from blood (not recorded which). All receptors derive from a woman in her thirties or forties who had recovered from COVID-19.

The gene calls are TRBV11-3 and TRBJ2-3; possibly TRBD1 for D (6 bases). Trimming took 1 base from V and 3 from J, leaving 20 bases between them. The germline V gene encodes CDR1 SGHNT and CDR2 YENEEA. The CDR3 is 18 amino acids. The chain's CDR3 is CASSLGVGTGQGTDTQYF. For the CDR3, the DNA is TGTGCCAGCAGCTTAGGGGTCGGTACGGGACAAGGAACAGATACGCAGTATTTT.

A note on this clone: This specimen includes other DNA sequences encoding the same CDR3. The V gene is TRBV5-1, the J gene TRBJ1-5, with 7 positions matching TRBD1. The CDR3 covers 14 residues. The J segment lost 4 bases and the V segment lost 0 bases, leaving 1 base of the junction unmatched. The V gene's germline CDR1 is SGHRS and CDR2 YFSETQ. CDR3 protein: CASSLGDRNQPQHF. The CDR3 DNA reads TGCGCCAGCAGCTTGGGGGACAGAAATCAGCCCCAGCATTTT.

Here the CDR3 DNA reads TGTGCCAGCAGCGACCCAGTTACAGGGGGTAACTATGGCTACACCTTC. Translated, it gives CASSDPVTGGNYGYTF. The chain recombines TRBV9 with TRBJ1-2; 8 nucleotides line up with TRBD1. Germline values: CDR1 SGDLS, CDR2 YYNGEE. The CDR3 has 16 amino acids. V lost 3 bases, J lost 1 base, and 8 bases stayed unmatched.

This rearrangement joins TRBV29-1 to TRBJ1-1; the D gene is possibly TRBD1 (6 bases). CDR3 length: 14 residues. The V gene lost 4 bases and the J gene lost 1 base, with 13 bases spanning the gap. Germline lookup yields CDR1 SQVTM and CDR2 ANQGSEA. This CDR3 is CSVVVGARNTEAFF. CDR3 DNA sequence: TGCAGCGTTGTTGTGGGGGCTCGGAACACTGAAGCTTTCTTT.

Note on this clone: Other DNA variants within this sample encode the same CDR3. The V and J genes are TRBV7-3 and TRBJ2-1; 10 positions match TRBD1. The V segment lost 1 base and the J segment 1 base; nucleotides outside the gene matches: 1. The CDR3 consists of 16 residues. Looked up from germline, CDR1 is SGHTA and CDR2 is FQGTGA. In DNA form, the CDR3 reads TGTGCCAGCAGCTTAAGGGACAGGGGATCCTACAATGAGCAGTTCTTC. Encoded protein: CASSLRDRGSYNEQFF.

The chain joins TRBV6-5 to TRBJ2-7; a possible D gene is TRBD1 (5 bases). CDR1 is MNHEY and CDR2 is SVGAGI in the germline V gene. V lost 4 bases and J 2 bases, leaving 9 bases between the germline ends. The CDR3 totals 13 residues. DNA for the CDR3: TGTGCCAGCAGTTGGGGCCAGGCCTACGAGCAGTACTTC. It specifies CASSWGQAYEQYF.

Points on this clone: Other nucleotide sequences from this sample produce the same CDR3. DNA for the CDR3: TGTGCCAGCAGCTTGGGAGGGGGACCCTACGAGCAGTACTTC. It codes for CASSLGGGPYEQYF. The genes are TRBV5-4 and TRBJ2-7, with a weak D call TRBD1 (6 bases). V gave up 0 bases and J gave up 2 bases, with 9 bases separating them. Per germline, CDR1 SGHNT and CDR2 YYREEE (reference sequence). This CDR3 is 14 amino acids long.

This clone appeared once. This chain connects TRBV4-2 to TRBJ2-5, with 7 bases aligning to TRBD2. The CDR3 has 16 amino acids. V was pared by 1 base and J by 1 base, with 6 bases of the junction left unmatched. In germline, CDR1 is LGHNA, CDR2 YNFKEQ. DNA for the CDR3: TGTGCCAGCAGCCAAGTCTCGAGCGGGACCCAAGAGACCCAGTACTTC. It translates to CASSQVSSGTQETQYF.

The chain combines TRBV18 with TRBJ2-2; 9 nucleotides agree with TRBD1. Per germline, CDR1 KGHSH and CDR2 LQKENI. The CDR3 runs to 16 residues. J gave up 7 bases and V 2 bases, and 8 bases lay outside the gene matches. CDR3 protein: CASSPRYRTGDGELFF. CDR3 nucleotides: TGTGCCAGCTCACCAAGGTACCGGACAGGGGACGGGGAGCTGTTTTTT.

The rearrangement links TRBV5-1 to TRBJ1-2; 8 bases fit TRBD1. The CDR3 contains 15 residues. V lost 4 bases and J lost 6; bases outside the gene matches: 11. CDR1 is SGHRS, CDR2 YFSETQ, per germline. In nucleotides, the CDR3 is TGCGCCAGCAGCGCCCCTACCAGGGGGCCGGATGGCTACACCTTC. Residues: CASSAPTRGPDGYTF.

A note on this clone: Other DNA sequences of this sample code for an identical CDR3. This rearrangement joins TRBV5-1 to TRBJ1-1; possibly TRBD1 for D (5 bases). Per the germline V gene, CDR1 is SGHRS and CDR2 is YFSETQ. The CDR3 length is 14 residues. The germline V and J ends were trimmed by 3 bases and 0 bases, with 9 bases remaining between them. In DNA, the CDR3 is TGCGCCAGCAGCTATGACAGCTTGAACACTGAAGCTTTCTTT. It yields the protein CASSYDSLNTEAFF.

Here the CDR3 DNA reads TGTGCCAGCAGTTACGACAGAGAAAACGGCTACACCTTC. Its translation: CASSYDRENGYTF. The rearrangement uses TRBV6-6 and TRBJ1-2; possible D gene TRBD1, 5 bases. Germline values: CDR1 MNHNY, CDR2 SVGAGI (reference sequence). The CDR3 consists of 13 residues. Trimming stripped 2 bases from V and 8 bases from J, with 12 bases between.

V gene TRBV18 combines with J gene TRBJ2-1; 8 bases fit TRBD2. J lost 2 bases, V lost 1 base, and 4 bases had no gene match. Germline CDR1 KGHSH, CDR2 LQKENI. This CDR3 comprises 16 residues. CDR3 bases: TGTGCCAGCTCACCACAGGCGGGAGGCCCCTACAATGAGCAGTTCTTC. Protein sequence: CASSPQAGGPYNEQFF.

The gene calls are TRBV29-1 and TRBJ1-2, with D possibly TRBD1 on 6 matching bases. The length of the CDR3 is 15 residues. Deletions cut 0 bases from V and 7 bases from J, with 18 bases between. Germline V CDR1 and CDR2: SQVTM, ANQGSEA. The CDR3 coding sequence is TGCAGCGTTGAAGACACTTTAGGGGGATTTGTTGGCTACACCTTC. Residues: CSVEDTLGGFVGYTF.

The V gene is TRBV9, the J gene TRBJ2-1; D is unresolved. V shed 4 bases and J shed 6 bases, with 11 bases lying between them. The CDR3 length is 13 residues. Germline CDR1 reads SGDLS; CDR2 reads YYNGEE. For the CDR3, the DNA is TGTGCCAGCAGCCCCCACCTAGTCAATGAGCAGTTCTTC. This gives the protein CASSPHLVNEQFF.

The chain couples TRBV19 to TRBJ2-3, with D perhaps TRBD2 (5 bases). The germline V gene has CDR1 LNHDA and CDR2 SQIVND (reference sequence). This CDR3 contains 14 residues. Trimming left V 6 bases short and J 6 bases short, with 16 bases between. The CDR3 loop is CASRRRGGEDTQYF. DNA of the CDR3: TGTGCCAGTAGAAGACGGGGTGGGGAGGATACGCAGTATTTT.

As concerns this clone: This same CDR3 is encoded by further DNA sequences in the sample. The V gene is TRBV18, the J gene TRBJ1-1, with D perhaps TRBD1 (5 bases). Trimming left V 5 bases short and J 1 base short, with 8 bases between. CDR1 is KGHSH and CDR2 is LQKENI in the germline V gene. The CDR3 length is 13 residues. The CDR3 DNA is TGTGCCAGCTCAGGGCAGGGGAACACTGAAGCTTTCTTT. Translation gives CASSGQGNTEAFF.

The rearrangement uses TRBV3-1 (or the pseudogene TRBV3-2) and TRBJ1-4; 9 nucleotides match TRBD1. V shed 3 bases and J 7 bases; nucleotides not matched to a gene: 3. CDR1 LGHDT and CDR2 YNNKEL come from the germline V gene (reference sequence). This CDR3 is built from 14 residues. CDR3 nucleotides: TGTGCCAGCAGCCAGGGACAGGGAGGTGAAAAACTGTTTTTT. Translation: CASSQGQGGEKLFF.

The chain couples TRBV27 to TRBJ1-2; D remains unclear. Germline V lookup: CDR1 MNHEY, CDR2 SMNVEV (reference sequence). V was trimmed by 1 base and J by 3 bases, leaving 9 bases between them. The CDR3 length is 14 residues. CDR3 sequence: CASSLYRDDYGYTF. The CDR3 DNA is TGTGCCAGCAGTTTATATCGGGATGACTATGGCTACACCTTC.

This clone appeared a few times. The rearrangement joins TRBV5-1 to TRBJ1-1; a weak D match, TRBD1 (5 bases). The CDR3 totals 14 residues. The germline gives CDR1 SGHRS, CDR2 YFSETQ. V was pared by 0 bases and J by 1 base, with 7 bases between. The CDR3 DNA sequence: TGCGCCAGCAGCTTGGTGGGGGGGAACACTGAAGCTTTCTTT. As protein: CASSLVGGNTEAFF.

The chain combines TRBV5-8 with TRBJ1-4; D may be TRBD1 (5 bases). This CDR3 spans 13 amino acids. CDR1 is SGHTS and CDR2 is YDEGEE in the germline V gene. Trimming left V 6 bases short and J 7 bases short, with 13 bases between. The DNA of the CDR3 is TGTGCCAGCATCGGGGGATCGGTTGAAAAACTGTTTTTT. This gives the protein CASIGGSVEKLFF.

The DNA for the CDR3 is TGTGCCAGCAGTTCGGGACAGATATATGGCTACACCTTC. It yields the protein CASSSGQIYGYTF. The V gene is TRBV28, the J gene TRBJ1-2, with TRBD1 matching over 7 bases. Germline V gives CDR1 MDHEN, CDR2 SYDVKM. V gave up 4 bases and J gave up 5 bases; unmatched junction bases: 4. CDR3 size: 13 residues.

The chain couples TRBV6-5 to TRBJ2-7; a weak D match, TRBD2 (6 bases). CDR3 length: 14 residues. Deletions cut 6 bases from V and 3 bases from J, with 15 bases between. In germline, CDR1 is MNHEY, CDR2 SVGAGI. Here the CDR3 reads CASSRGTSNYEQYF. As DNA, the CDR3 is TGTGCCAGCAGCCGCGGGACTTCAAACTACGAGCAGTACTTC.

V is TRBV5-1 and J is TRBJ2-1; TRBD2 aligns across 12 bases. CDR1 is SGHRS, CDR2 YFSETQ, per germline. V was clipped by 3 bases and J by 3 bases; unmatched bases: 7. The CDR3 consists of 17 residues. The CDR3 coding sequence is TGCGCCAGCAGCTGGCGACTAGCGGGAGATGGCTACAATGAGCAGTTCTTC. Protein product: CASSWRLAGDGYNEQFF.

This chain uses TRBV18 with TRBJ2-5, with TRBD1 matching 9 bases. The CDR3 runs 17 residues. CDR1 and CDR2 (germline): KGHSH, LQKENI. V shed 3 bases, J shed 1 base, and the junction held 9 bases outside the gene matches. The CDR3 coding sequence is TGTGCCAGCTCACCTAAGTCCCGGGACAGGGCCCAAGAGACCCAGTACTTC. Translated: CASSPKSRDRAQETQYF. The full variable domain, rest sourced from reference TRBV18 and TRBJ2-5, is NAGVMQNPRHLVRRRGQEARLRCSPMKGHSHVYWYRQLPEEGLKFMVYLQKENIIDESGMPKERFSAEFPKEGPSILRIQQVVRGDSAAYFCASSPKSRDRAQETQYFGPGTRLLVL.

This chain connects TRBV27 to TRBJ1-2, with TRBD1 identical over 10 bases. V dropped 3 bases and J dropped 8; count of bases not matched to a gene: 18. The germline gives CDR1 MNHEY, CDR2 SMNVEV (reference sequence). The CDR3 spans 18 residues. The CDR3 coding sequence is TGTGCCAGCAGTTTTCAGGGGACAGGGGTACTCTCCGTGGGGGGCTACACCTTC. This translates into CASSFQGTGVLSVGGYTF.

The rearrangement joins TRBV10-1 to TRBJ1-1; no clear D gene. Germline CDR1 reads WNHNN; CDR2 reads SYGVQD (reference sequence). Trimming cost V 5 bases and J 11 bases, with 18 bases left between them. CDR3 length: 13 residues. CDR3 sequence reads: CASSRAGPAGAFF. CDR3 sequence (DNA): TGCGCCAGCAGTAGAGCGGGCCCGGCGGGTGCTTTCTTT.

The CDR3: CASSFDSSNTEAFF. The CDR3 coding sequence is TGCGCCAGCAGCTTTGACAGTTCGAACACTGAAGCTTTCTTT. This chain links TRBV5-1 with TRBJ1-1; possible D gene TRBD1, 5 bases. The CDR3 is made up of 14 amino acids. V gave up 2 bases and J gave up 1 base, with 9 bases separating them. Germline values: CDR1 SGHRS, CDR2 YFSETQ.

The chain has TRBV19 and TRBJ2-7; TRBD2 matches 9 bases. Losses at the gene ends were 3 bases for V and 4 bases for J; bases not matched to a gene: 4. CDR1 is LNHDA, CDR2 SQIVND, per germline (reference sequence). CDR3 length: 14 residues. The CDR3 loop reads CASSMATSGYEQYF. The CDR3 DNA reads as TGTGCCAGTAGTATGGCGACTAGCGGATACGAGCAGTACTTC.

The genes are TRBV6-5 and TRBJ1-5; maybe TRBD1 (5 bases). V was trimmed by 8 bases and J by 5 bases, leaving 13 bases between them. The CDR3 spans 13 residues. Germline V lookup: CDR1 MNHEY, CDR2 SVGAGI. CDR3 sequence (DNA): TGTGCCAGCCGGACAAATTGGGATCAGCCCCAGCATTTT. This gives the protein CASRTNWDQPQHF.

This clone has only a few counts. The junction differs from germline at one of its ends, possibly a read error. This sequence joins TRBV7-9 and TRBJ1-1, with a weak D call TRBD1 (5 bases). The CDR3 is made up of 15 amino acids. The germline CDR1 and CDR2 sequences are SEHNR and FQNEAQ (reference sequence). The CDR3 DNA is TGTGCCAGCACCTTACTACTGACAGCGAACACTGAAGCTTTCTTT. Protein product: CASTLLLTANTEAFF.

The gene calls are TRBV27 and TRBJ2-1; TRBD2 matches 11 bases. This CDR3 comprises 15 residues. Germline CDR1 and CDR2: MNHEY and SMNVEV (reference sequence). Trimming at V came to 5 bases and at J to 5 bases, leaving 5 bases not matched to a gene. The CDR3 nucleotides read TGTGCCAGCAGTCCCGGGACTAGCGGAAACAATGAGCAGTTCTTC. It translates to CASSPGTSGNNEQFF.